This TCR beta chain was sequenced in a study of human T cells and chemical hapten exposure. Background on the study: DPC at 2% was the sensitizing agent, placed on approximately 2 cm by approximately 2 cm of upper inner arm skin. Epicutaneous patch tests delivered 0.01% DPC to the upper back, with evaluation at 6 days.

Time point indicated: pre-sensitization, week 0. As to treatment: therapeutic diphenylcyclopropenone sensitization with weekly scalp DPC. Unfractionated whole blood served as the source for total RNA extraction. Each patch-test visit's blood sample preceded patch application. Germline lookup yields CDR1 KGHDR and CDR2 SFDVKD. Trimming removed 3 bases from V and 1 base from J, with 13 bases in between. The CDR3 extends over 16 amino acids. Authors' methods: Sequenced samples showed a median of approximately 96,000 TCRs each, with counts running from around 24,000 to 710,000. One entry per CDR3 protein results from TCRdb running MiXCR on the RACE reads. These V and J calls originate from TCRdb's pipeline instead of the authors' own analysis. The sample has approximately 52,000 distinct CDR3 sequences; 9.6% are singletons.

J is TRBJ2-3 and V is TRBV24-1; weak D call: TRBD1 (6 bases). The TCR comes from a woman younger than 45 with alopecia areata. Some clones in this sample may be carry-over from other donors' samples. This specimen consisted of whole blood, obtained in connection with sensitization to the hapten diphenylcyclopropenone (DPC). CDR3: CATSDERQDGTDTQYF. In DNA, the CDR3 is TGTGCCACCAGTGATGAGAGACAGGATGGCACAGATACGCAGTATTTT.